A single sample is the source of the 25 T cell receptor beta chains below, sequenced in a study of T cell changes during pregnancy in multiple sclerosis. Assay used: immunoSEQ multiplex PCR; TCRdb lists only in-frame clones, some missing. The sample lists 55,000 to 80,000 clones; approximately 93% were seen once. Specimen: CD8+ T cells from peripheral blood mononuclear cells, collected in the second trimester of pregnancy. The receptors come from a female donor with multiple sclerosis, enrolled in a pregnancy study.

This chain joins TRBV6-5 and TRBJ2-1; 7 nucleotides agree with TRBD2. Germline CDR1 and CDR2: MNHEY and SVGAGI. The junction had 4 bases not matched to a gene; V was cut back by 6 bases and J by 5 bases. The CDR3 loop spans 13 amino acids. DNA of the CDR3: TGTGCCAGCAGCCGGGACTATAACAATGAGCAGTTCTTC. Residues: CASSRDYNNEQFF.

This clone was seen just once. The chain links TRBV4-3 to TRBJ2-7, with 7 bases matching TRBD2. Per germline, CDR1 LGHNA and CDR2 YSLEER. The J segment lost 4 bases and the V segment lost 0 bases, leaving 9 bases of the junction unmatched. The CDR3 has 16 residues. The CDR3, as DNA: TGCGCCAGCAGCCAAGATGGAGGGGAGGGCCCATACGAGCAGTACTTC. It translates to CASSQDGGEGPYEQYF.

The chain links TRBV13 to TRBJ2-7; 12 bases align to TRBD2. The germline V gene encodes CDR1 PRHDT and CDR2 FYEKMQ (reference sequence). Germline trimming cut 2 bases from V and 2 bases from J; bases unmatched to any gene: 10. The CDR3 spans 18 residues. Here the CDR3 DNA reads TGTGCCAGCAGCTTACCCCCGGGACTAGCGGGCCCGACCTACGAGCAGTACTTC. Translation gives CASSLPPGLAGPTYEQYF.

The gene calls are TRBV12-2 and TRBJ2-7; the listed D gene, TRBD1, was not tested against the DNA. TRBV12-2 is a known pseudogene. The CDR3 is 17 amino acids. The CDR3 nucleotides read TGTGCAAGTCGCTTGGTTGTAGACAGGGATTGGATTTTCGAGCAGTACTTC. Protein product: CASRLVVDRDWIFEQYF.

The rearrangement uses TRBV27 and TRBJ1-5, with D unresolved. This CDR3 is built from 13 residues. Trimming took 2 bases from V and 4 from J, leaving 6 bases between them. Germline CDR1 reads MNHEY; CDR2 reads SMNVEV (reference sequence). CDR3 nucleotide sequence: TGTGCCAGCAGTTTAGCCAGGAATCAGCCCCAGCATTTT. Translating gives CASSLARNQPQHF.

The chain recombines TRBV13 with TRBJ2-7, with D tentatively TRBD1 (6 bases). The germline V and J ends were trimmed by 3 bases and 0 bases, with 12 bases remaining between them. Germline loops: CDR1 PRHDT, CDR2 FYEKMQ (reference sequence). CDR3 length: 15 residues. CDR3 amino acids: CASSFQRGFSYEQYF. The CDR3 DNA reads TGTGCCAGCAGCTTCCAGAGGGGGTTCTCCTACGAGCAGTACTTC.

This clone was seen only once. The V gene is TRBV19, the J gene TRBJ2-7; D uncertain. Germline CDR1 LNHDA, CDR2 SQIVND (reference sequence). Deletions cut 1 base from V and 6 bases from J, with 7 bases between. This CDR3 region has 12 residues. The CDR3 loop is CASSIAPSEQYF. The CDR3 bases are TGTGCCAGTAGTATAGCCCCGAGCGAGCAGTACTTC.

The chain recombines TRBV19 with TRBJ2-2, with D perhaps TRBD2 (5 bases). Germline V CDR1 and CDR2: LNHDA, SQIVND (reference sequence). The CDR3 has 15 amino acids. Trimming removed 2 bases at V and 6 bases at J, with 13 bases between. The DNA for the CDR3 is TGTGCCAGTAGTATAAACGGGGTAACGTCCGGGGAGCTGTTTTTT. Protein: CASSINGVTSGELFF.

The V call is TRBV6-5, the J call TRBJ2-3; no clear D gene. Trimming took 6 bases from V and 4 from J, leaving 11 bases between them. CDR1 and CDR2 from the germline V gene are MNHEY and SVGAGI. The CDR3 contains 13 residues. The DNA of the CDR3 is TGTGCCAGCAGCCAAAGACTGGCAGATACGCAGTATTTT. Its protein product is CASSQRLADTQYF.

This clone was seen a few times. The V call is TRBV9, the J call TRBJ1-2; a weak D match, TRBD1 (5 bases). Germline CDR1 and CDR2: SGDLS and YYNGEE. The V and J ends lost 10 bases and 1 base respectively, with 23 bases between them. The CDR3 runs 16 residues. The CDR3 nucleotides read TGTGCCGGGGGGGACCCAGGAGACAGACGTAACTATGGCTACACCTTC. Its protein product is CAGGDPGDRRNYGYTF.

This clone has just one count. V and J are TRBV27 and TRBJ2-7; D ambiguous. The V gene's germline CDR1 is MNHEY and CDR2 SMNVEV (reference sequence). With 3 bases removed from V and 2 bases from J, the gap between germline ends came to 11 bases. The CDR3 consists of 14 residues. In DNA form, the CDR3 reads TGTGCCAGCAGTTTGATGCAGGCCGCCTACGAGCAGTACTTC. Translation gives CASSLMQAAYEQYF.

V gene TRBV19 combines with J gene TRBJ2-1, with D uncertain. Germline CDR1 reads LNHDA; CDR2 reads SQIVND (reference sequence). Trimming left V 5 bases short and J 6 bases short, with 8 bases between. The CDR3 spans 12 residues. The CDR3 is CASSLRGNEQFF. The CDR3 nucleotides read TGTGCCAGTAGTCTGAGAGGCAATGAGCAGTTCTTC.

This chain connects TRBV9 to TRBJ2-7; tentative D call: TRBD2 (6 bases). The CDR3 has 15 amino acids. Between the trimmed V and J ends, which lost 0 bases and 1 base, there was a span of 11 bases. Germline lookup yields CDR1 SGDLS and CDR2 YYNGEE. The CDR3 region is CASSVGDGTSYEQYF. DNA of the CDR3: TGTGCCAGCAGCGTAGGGGACGGGACTTCCTACGAGCAGTACTTC.

The chain recombines TRBV21-1 with TRBJ1-5. TRBV21-1 is an annotated pseudogene. This CDR3 comprises 16 residues. In DNA form, the CDR3 reads TGTGCCAGCAGCAAAGCGCGCGGGGCTAGCAATCAGCCCCAGCATTTT. Protein sequence: CASSKARGASNQPQHF.

V usage is TRBV4-3 and J usage is TRBJ2-7; maybe TRBD2 (5 bases). The V end was cut by 1 base, the J end by 2 bases, with 12 bases between. Per the germline V gene, CDR1 is LGHNA and CDR2 is YSLEER. The CDR3 extends over 15 amino acids. The CDR3 reads CASSQGRGSAYEQYF. The CDR3 nucleotides read TGCGCCAGCAGCCAAGGGAGAGGGAGTGCCTACGAGCAGTACTTC.

The CDR3 DNA reads TGTGCCAGCAGCCTGGGGCGGAGAACTAACTATGGCTACACCTTC. Protein product: CASSLGRRTNYGYTF. V is TRBV5-6 and J is TRBJ1-2, with D possibly being TRBD1 (5 bases). Germline CDR1 SGHDT, CDR2 YYEEEE. The length of the CDR3 is 15 residues. Trimming took 4 bases from V and 0 from J, leaving 13 bases between them.

The V and J genes are TRBV27 and TRBJ2-5; D may be TRBD1 (8 bases). Germline V gene data show CDR1 as MNHEY and CDR2 as SMNVEV (reference sequence). CDR3 size: 17 residues. Between the trimmed V and J ends, which lost 5 bases and 3 bases, there was a span of 22 bases. The CDR3 nucleotides are TGTGCCAGCAGTCCCGGGGGGACAGGTTGGTTAAAAGAGACCCAGTACTTC. Encoded protein: CASSPGGTGWLKETQYF.

DNA of the CDR3: TGTGCCAGCAGTGAAGCGCGTCTAGCCTTAACCTCCTACGAGCAGTACTTC. This translates into CASSEARLALTSYEQYF. The J gene is TRBJ2-7, the V gene TRBV6-1, with D possibly matching TRBD2 (5 bases). CDR3 length: 17 residues. Trimming cost V 0 bases and J 0 bases, with 15 bases left between them. Germline CDR1 and CDR2: MNHNS and SASEGT.

V gene TRBV14 combines with J gene TRBJ1-2; D remains unclear. V lost 0 bases and J 4 bases, leaving 9 bases between the germline ends. The CDR3 is 14 amino acids. The germline gives CDR1 SGHDN, CDR2 FVKESK. The CDR3 bases are TGTGCCAGCAGCCAAGAAGTGGAGGGCTATGGCTACACCTTC. Protein sequence: CASSQEVEGYGYTF.

The chain has TRBV28 and TRBJ1-2; 7 bases fit TRBD1. The CDR3 totals 12 residues. V was clipped by 7 bases and J by 8 bases; unmatched bases: 7. CDR1 MDHEN and CDR2 SYDVKM come from the germline V gene. CDR3 nucleotide sequence: TGTGCCAGCAAAAGACAGGGCGGGGGCTACACCTTC. Translating it yields CASKRQGGGYTF.

The rearrangement links TRBV29-1 to TRBJ2-1, with 11 nucleotides matching TRBD1. The CDR3 has 14 amino acids. Losses at the gene ends were 5 bases for V and 9 bases for J; bases not matched to a gene: 9. The germline CDR1 and CDR2 sequences are SQVTM and ANQGSEA. In DNA form, the CDR3 reads TGCAGCGTTCAGGACAGGGGGCGCAGTGGTGAGCAGTTCTTC. It is translated as CSVQDRGRSGEQFF.

The chain combines TRBV2 with TRBJ2-3; D is undetermined. Trimming shortened V by 3 bases and J by 2 bases, and 6 bases separated the two germline ends. Germline loops: CDR1 SNHLY, CDR2 FYNNEI. The CDR3 length is 13 residues. The CDR3 protein is CASSDSPTDTQYF. The CDR3 DNA is TGTGCCAGCAGTGATAGCCCCACAGATACGCAGTATTTT.

The chain links TRBV7-9 to TRBJ2-3; D is uncertain. Germline V gene sequence: CDR1 SEHNR, CDR2 FQNEAQ (reference sequence). The CDR3 has 11 residues. V was cut by 6 bases and J by 6 bases, with 7 bases left in between. CDR3 in amino acids: CASSSMDTQYF. In nucleotides, the CDR3 is TGTGCCAGCAGTTCAATGGATACGCAGTATTTT.

The chain joins TRBV12-5 to TRBJ2-1; 12 bases line up with TRBD2. With 4 bases clipped from V and 0 bases from J, the junction kept 13 bases outside the gene matches. Germline V CDR1 and CDR2: LGHNT, FRNRAP. CDR3 length equals 20 residues. The CDR3 sequence: CASGSSLKTSGGISYNEQFF. The CDR3 bases are TGTGCTAGTGGTTCCAGCCTAAAAACTAGCGGGGGGATCTCCTACAATGAGCAGTTCTTC.

This chain uses TRBV5-8 with TRBJ1-2; no firm D call. V shed 4 bases and J shed 3 bases, with 16 bases lying between them. There are 15 residues in the CDR3. CDR1 is SGHTS and CDR2 is YDEGEE in the germline V gene. The CDR3 nucleotides are TGTGCCAGCAGCCGAGACATTACAAACCACTATGGCTACACCTTC. Its translation is CASSRDITNHYGYTF.